This TCR beta chain comes out of a study of cytomegalovirus exposure and HLA in healthy donors. PCR employed 60 Vbeta and 13 Jbeta primers. Generated by immunoSEQ multiplex PCR, the TCRdb table keeps only in-frame clones and is missing some. The sample yields 150,000 to 200,000 clones, almost 85% seen once. This CDR3 is built from 14 residues. CDR1 and CDR2 (germline): SGHTS, YDEGEE. V lost 5 bases, J lost 2 bases, and 11 bases lay in between. This receptor was taken from a girl under 18 in good health and CMV-seropositive. The sample was PBMCs. The chain carries TRBV5-8 and TRBJ1-5, with D possibly matching TRBD1 (5 bases). This chain's CDR3 is CASSVAGGNQPQHF. CDR3 in DNA: TGTGCCAGCAGTGTGGCGGGGGGCAATCAGCCCCAGCATTTT.